These 16 T cell receptor beta chains were sequenced from one sample in a study of blood T cell repertoires in COVID-19. Assay used: immunoSEQ multiplex PCR; TCRdb lists only in-frame clones, some missing. Of fewer than 90,000 clones in the sample, around 90% were seen once. The specimen sequenced was peripheral blood. These receptors came from a woman older than 75 with active COVID-19.

The chain uses TRBV28 and TRBJ1-2; 12 bases are a match to TRBD1. Germline CDR1 and CDR2: MDHEN and SYDVKM. The CDR3 runs 15 residues. V shed 6 bases and J 7 bases; nucleotides not matched to a gene: 9. CDR3 residues: CASRPPGQGAFGYTF. CDR3 DNA: TGTGCCAGCAGACCCCCGGGACAGGGGGCATTTGGCTACACCTTC.

V usage is TRBV21-1 and J usage is TRBJ2-2; no check of the table's D call, TRBD2, against the DNA was made. TRBV21-1 represents a pseudogene. CDR3 length: 16 residues. The CDR3 nucleotides read TGTGCCAGCAGCAAAGAGGAGGCTAGCCGTACCGGGGAGCTGTTTTTT. Its translation is CASSKEEASRTGELFF.

This clone was seen a handful of times. The rearrangement joins TRBV4-1 to TRBJ2-1, with D possibly TRBD1 on 6 matching bases. V lost 4 bases, J lost 13 bases, and 11 bases lay in between. CDR3 length: 11 residues. Per germline, CDR1 MGHRA and CDR2 YSYEKL. CDR3 residues: CASSLDSYQFF. For the CDR3, the DNA is TGCGCCAGCAGCCTGGACAGTTACCAGTTCTTC.

This chain connects TRBV27 to TRBJ2-7; TRBD2 might be the D (6 bases). Germline CDR1 MNHEY, CDR2 SMNVEV (reference sequence). The V end lost 2 bases, the J end lost 2 bases, and 16 bases lay between the germline ends. The length of the CDR3 is 16 residues. The DNA of the CDR3 is TGTGCCAGCAGTTTACGGGCTAGCGCCATACCCTACGAGCAGTACTTC. Protein: CASSLRASAIPYEQYF.

The chain couples TRBV13 to TRBJ2-2; TRBD1 is a possible D gene (5 bases). This CDR3 region has 15 residues. CDR1 PRHDT and CDR2 FYEKMQ come from the germline V gene (reference sequence). Trimming took off 5 bases at V and 3 bases at J, with 13 bases between the two ends. The DNA for the CDR3 is TGTGCCAGCAGCCCCCCCCAGGGCGACACCGGGGAGCTGTTTTTT. Protein: CASSPPQGDTGELFF.

This clone was seen a single time. The rearrangement joins TRBV6-2 or TRBV6-3 to TRBJ2-1, with D perhaps TRBD1 (6 bases). V lost 5 bases, J lost 8 bases, and 16 bases lay in between. CDR3 length: 14 residues. Looked up from germline, CDR1 is MNHEY and CDR2 is SVGEGT. Here the CDR3 DNA reads TGTGCCAGCAGTGTACAGGGCAGGCGCGATGAGCAGTTCTTC. This translates into CASSVQGRRDEQFF.

The chain combines TRBV5-1 with TRBJ2-3, with D maybe TRBD1 (5 bases). The CDR3 runs 16 residues. Trimming stripped 0 bases from V and 4 bases from J, with 15 bases between. Germline CDR1 SGHRS, CDR2 YFSETQ. CDR3: CASSLEGRAGPDTQYF. DNA for the CDR3: TGCGCCAGCAGCTTGGAGGGCAGGGCCGGGCCAGATACGCAGTATTTT.

The gene calls are TRBV7-9 and TRBJ2-5; no firm D call. This CDR3 comprises 12 residues. V was trimmed by 4 bases and J by 5 bases, leaving 8 bases between them. Germline-derived CDR1 and CDR2 are SEHNR and FQNEAQ (reference sequence). Written as DNA, the CDR3 is TGTGCCAGCAGCTCCTTAAATGAGACCCAGTACTTC. Translating it yields CASSSLNETQYF. Supplemented by reference TRBV7-9 and TRBJ2-5, the full variable domain reads DTGVSQNPRHKITKRGQNVTFRCDPISEHNRLYWYRQTLGQGPEFLTYFQNEAQLEKSRLLSDRFSAERPKGSFSTLEIQRTEQGDSAMYLCASSSLNETQYFGPGTRLLVL.

This chain joins TRBV5-4 and TRBJ2-3; 12 bases line up with TRBD2. The CDR3 sequence is 16 residues long. The V gene end was trimmed by 4 bases and the J gene end by 3 bases; junction bases not matched to a gene: 6. CDR1 is SGHNT and CDR2 is YYREEE in the germline V gene (reference sequence). The CDR3 DNA sequence: TGTGCCAGCAGCCCGCGGGGGACTAGCGGGACAGATACGCAGTATTTT. It is translated as CASSPRGTSGTDTQYF.

The chain combines TRBV2 with TRBJ2-3; D is perhaps TRBD1 (6 bases). V lost 3 bases to trimming and J lost 0 bases, with 10 bases between them. The CDR3 contains 15 residues. CDR1 is SNHLY and CDR2 is FYNNEI in the germline V gene. The CDR3 DNA is TGTGCCAGCAGTGATTGGGGGCTTAGCACAGATACGCAGTATTTT. Protein sequence: CASSDWGLSTDTQYF.

This chain joins TRBV7-2 and TRBJ2-3; 8 positions match TRBD2. V lost 6 bases to trimming and J lost 0 bases; unmatched junction nucleotides: 5. The CDR3 has 15 amino acids. Germline V gene sequence: CDR1 SGHTA, CDR2 FQGNSA. The CDR3: CASRRSGVSTDTQYF. The CDR3 coding sequence is TGTGCCAGCAGACGTAGCGGGGTGAGCACAGATACGCAGTATTTT.

This clone was seen a handful of times. V gene TRBV7-9 combines with J gene TRBJ2-2; 9 nucleotides match TRBD1. In germline, CDR1 is SEHNR, CDR2 FQNEAQ (reference sequence). V shed 8 bases, J shed 5 bases, and the junction held 3 bases outside the gene matches. This CDR3 is built from 13 residues. The DNA for the CDR3 is TGTGCCAGCGGACAGGGGTCTACCGGGGAGCTGTTTTTT. It yields the protein CASGQGSTGELFF.

This chain connects TRBV18 to TRBJ2-3; D unclear. The V end was cut by 6 bases, the J end by 4 bases, with 11 bases between. This CDR3 comprises 13 residues. Germline CDR1 is KGHSH and CDR2 is LQKENI. CDR3 nucleotides: TGTGCCAGCTCCCCCCGTCGGGCAGATACGCAGTATTTT. Translation: CASSPRRADTQYF.

The chain joins TRBV10-2 to TRBJ2-7, with TRBD2 matching over 13 bases. CDR3 length equals 16 residues. Germline loops: CDR1 WSHSY, CDR2 SAAADI. Germline trimming cut 7 bases from V and 7 bases from J; bases unmatched to any gene: 13. This CDR3 reads CASNPSSLAGGREQYF. The CDR3 DNA reads as TGCGCCAGCAACCCATCCTCACTAGCGGGAGGGAGGGAGCAGTACTTC.

The rearrangement links TRBV7-2 to TRBJ2-7; 9 bases fit TRBD1. The germline V gene has CDR1 SGHTA and CDR2 FQGNSA. CDR3 length: 16 residues. V trimming: 4 bases; J trimming: 1 base; junction bases outside the gene matches: 8. The DNA for the CDR3 is TGTGCCAGCAGCTCGTCCGGGACAGGGAATTCCTACGAGCAGTACTTC. Translation gives CASSSSGTGNSYEQYF. Variable domain in full (rest from reference TRBV7-2 and TRBJ2-7): GAGVSQSPSNKVTEKGKDVELRCDPISGHTALYWYRQSLGQGLEFLIYFQGNSAPDKSGLPSDRFSAERTGGSVSTLTIQRTQQEDSAVYLCASSSSGTGNSYEQYFGPGTRLTVT.

The rearrangement uses TRBV5-4 and TRBJ2-1, with 11 bases aligning to TRBD2. Germline CDR1 reads SGHNT; CDR2 reads YYREEE (reference sequence). The junction had 2 bases not matched to a gene; V was cut back by 1 base and J by 5 bases. The CDR3 runs to 15 residues. CDR3 sequence: CASSLRTSGHNEQFF. For the CDR3, the DNA is TGTGCCAGCAGCTTGCGGACTAGCGGGCACAATGAGCAGTTCTTC. The whole variable domain, remainder taken from reference TRBV5-4 and TRBJ2-1, is ETGVTQSPTHLIKTRGQQVTLRCSSQSGHNTVSWYQQALGQGPQFIFQYYREEENGRGNFPPRFSGLQFPNYSSELNVNALELDDSALYLCASSLRTSGHNEQFFGPGTRLTVL.